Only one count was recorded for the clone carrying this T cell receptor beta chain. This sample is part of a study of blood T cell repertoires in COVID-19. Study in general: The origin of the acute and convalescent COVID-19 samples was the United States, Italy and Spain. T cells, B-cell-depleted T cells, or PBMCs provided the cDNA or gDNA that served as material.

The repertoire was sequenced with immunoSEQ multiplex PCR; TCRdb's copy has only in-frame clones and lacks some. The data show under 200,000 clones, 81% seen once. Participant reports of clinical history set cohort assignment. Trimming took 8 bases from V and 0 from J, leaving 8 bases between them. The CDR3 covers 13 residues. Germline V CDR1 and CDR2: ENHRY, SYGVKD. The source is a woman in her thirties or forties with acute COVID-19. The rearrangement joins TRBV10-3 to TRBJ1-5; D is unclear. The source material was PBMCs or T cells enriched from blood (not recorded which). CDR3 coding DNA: TGTGCCATCGGAGGAAATAGCAATCAGCCCCAGCATTTT. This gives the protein CAIGGNSNQPQHF.